These 17 T cell receptor beta chains were sequenced from one sample in a study of shared clonotypes between healthy human individuals (TCRdb year 2020). The library was produced with the immunoSEQ multiplex PCR assay. Entries here come from immuneACCESS through TCRdb and include only in-frame sequences with V and J called. Some clones fail to appear in such tables; in the studies checked, an unresolved V gene covers under half of the shortfall, and the cause of the remainder is unknown. This sample lists 450,000 to 650,000 clones; roughly 79% were detected once. The top ten constitute approximately 12% of the sample. Material: PBMCs. Source of these receptors: a woman between 40 and 55 years old in good health. Some clones in this sample may be carry-over from other donors' samples.

As to this clone: This may stem from a read error, because a much larger clone lies one nucleotide away. Within the sample, other DNA sequences also encode this same CDR3. V usage is TRBV5-1 and J usage is TRBJ1-5; maybe TRBD1 (5 bases). This CDR3 is 16 amino acids long. CDR1 SGHRS and CDR2 YFSETQ come from the germline V gene. V lost 0 bases to trimming and J lost 3 bases, with 13 bases between them. CDR3 in DNA: TGCGCCAGCAGCTTGGAGCCCGGGACCCCCAATCAGCCCCAGCATTTT. Amino acids: CASSLEPGTPNQPQHF.

The chain employs TRBV5-1 and TRBJ2-3, with D uncertain. The CDR3 runs to 12 residues. V shed 4 bases and J shed 5 bases, with 8 bases lying between them. In germline, CDR1 is SGHRS, CDR2 YFSETQ. The chain's CDR3 is CASSPQEDTQYF. In DNA form, the CDR3 reads TGCGCCAGCAGCCCACAAGAAGATACGCAGTATTTT.

The CDR3 DNA reads TGTGCCAGCAAGGGTTCCCCTAATTCACCCCTCCACTTT. Protein product: CASKGSPNSPLHF. This sequence joins TRBV10-3 and TRBJ1-6; no reliable D call. Trimming pared 10 bases from V and 6 bases from J, leaving 13 bases between. The CDR3 has 13 residues. Germline V gene data show CDR1 as ENHRY and CDR2 as SYGVKD.

V gene TRBV19 combines with J gene TRBJ2-1, with D possibly being TRBD1 or TRBD2 (5 bases each). The CDR3 contains 12 residues. Trimming cost V 0 bases and J 9 bases, with 6 bases left between them. Per the germline V gene, CDR1 is LNHDA and CDR2 is SQIVND (reference sequence). Here the CDR3 reads CASSIDGAEQFF. The CDR3 nucleotides read TGTGCCAGTAGTATAGACGGGGCTGAGCAGTTCTTC.

This clone was picked up a small number of times. This likely reflects a read error, since a far larger clone is one base away. Additional DNA sequences in this sample encode the identical CDR3. CDR3 sequence reads: CASSLAGSHTEAFF. In DNA form, the CDR3 reads TGTGCCAGCAGCTTAGCGGGCAGCCACACCGAAGCTTTCTTT. The gene calls are TRBV7-9 and TRBJ1-1; the D is unclear. The CDR3 is made up of 14 amino acids. Germline V CDR1 and CDR2: SEHNR, FQNEAQ (reference sequence).

The V call is TRBV15, the J call TRBJ2-6; D not resolved. The length of the CDR3 is 15 residues. Per the germline V gene, CDR1 is LNHNV and CDR2 is YYDKDF (reference sequence). V lost 5 bases and J 1 base, leaving 9 bases between the germline ends. The CDR3: CATSPLSSGANVLTF. DNA of the CDR3: TGTGCCACCAGCCCCCTTAGTTCTGGGGCCAACGTCCTGACTTTC. Together with reference TRBV15 and TRBJ2-6, the CDR3 gives the full variable domain: DAMVIQNPRYQVTQFGKPVTLSCSQTLNHNVMYWYQQKSSQAPKLLFHYYDKDFNNEADTPDNFQSRRPNTSFCFLDIRSPGLGDTAMYLCATSPLSSGANVLTFGAGSRLTVL.

About this clone: This CDR3 is missing its conserved last phenylalanine or tryptophan, likely due to a read error. The J gene is TRBJ1-1, the V gene TRBV5-6; D unresolved. Trimming cost V 2 bases and J 9 bases, with 11 bases left between them. The germline CDR1 and CDR2 sequences are SGHDT and YYEEEE. The CDR3 loop spans 12 amino acids. The DNA for the CDR3 is TGTGCCAGCAGCTTAGGCTACCAACAAGCTTTCTCT. This gives the protein CASSLGYQQAFS.

This chain links TRBV28 with TRBJ2-2; 9 bases align to TRBD2. J was trimmed by 5 bases and V by 6 bases; bases with no gene match: 4. The CDR3 extends over 14 amino acids. Germline CDR1 reads MDHEN; CDR2 reads SYDVKM. In DNA, the CDR3 is TGTGCCAGCAGACTGACTAGCGGTACCGGGGAGCTGTTTTTT. Amino acid sequence: CASRLTSGTGELFF.

This sequence joins TRBV7-9 and TRBJ1-1; TRBD1 aligns across 7 bases. This CDR3 has 14 amino acids. V was pared by 4 bases and J by 4 bases, with 6 bases of the junction left unmatched. Germline CDR1 and CDR2: SEHNR and FQNEAQ (reference sequence). CDR3 nucleotides: TGTGCCAGCAGCTCTCAGGGGGGGACCACTGAAGCTTTCTTT. Protein sequence: CASSSQGGTTEAFF.

V is TRBV27 and J is TRBJ2-5, with no clear D. V was pared by 7 bases and J by 3 bases, with 12 bases between. The germline V gene encodes CDR1 MNHEY and CDR2 SMNVEV (reference sequence). This CDR3 is 13 amino acids long. The CDR3 nucleotides are TGTGCCAGCACGGCGTTTGGGAAAGAGACCCAGTACTTC. This encodes CASTAFGKETQYF.

The J gene is TRBJ2-5, the V gene TRBV9; 8 nucleotides align to TRBD2. After removal of 2 bases from V and 5 bases from J, the junction contained 2 bases not matched to a gene. This CDR3 has 13 residues. Germline V gene sequence: CDR1 SGDLS, CDR2 YYNGEE. The CDR3, as DNA: TGTGCCAGCAGCGTGACTAGCGTCGAGACCCAGTACTTC. This codes for CASSVTSVETQYF.

V is TRBV6-1 and J is TRBJ2-7, with D possibly being TRBD1 or TRBD2 (7 bases each). Germline V gene sequence: CDR1 MNHNS, CDR2 SASEGT. The length of the CDR3 is 14 residues. With 3 bases removed from V and 9 bases from J, the gap between germline ends came to 18 bases. The CDR3 spells CASSETQGRGRQYF. The CDR3 DNA reads TGTGCCAGCAGTGAGACACAGGGGAGGGGTCGGCAGTACTTC.

The V gene is TRBV10-1, the J gene TRBJ2-7, with a possible D match to TRBD1 (6 bases). V lost 2 bases to trimming and J lost 3 bases, with 17 bases between them. The CDR3 is made up of 16 amino acids. The germline CDR1 and CDR2 sequences are WNHNN and SYGVQD (reference sequence). The CDR3, as DNA: TGCGCCAGCAGTGAGGCTGTTGGGACACCAGGCTACGAGCAGTACTTC. Translation: CASSEAVGTPGYEQYF.

The chain employs TRBV15 and TRBJ2-7; a weak D match, TRBD2 (6 bases). The V and J ends lost 0 bases and 3 bases respectively, with 15 bases between them. CDR1 is LNHNV, CDR2 YYDKDF, per germline (reference sequence). The CDR3 consists of 16 residues. CDR3 sequence reads: CATSRDGGTEHYEQYF. Here the CDR3 DNA reads TGTGCCACCAGCAGAGATGGAGGGACGGAACACTACGAGCAGTACTTC.

The J gene is TRBJ1-2, the V gene TRBV29-1; no firm D call. CDR1 is SQVTM and CDR2 is ANQGSEA in the germline V gene. The CDR3 has 11 amino acids. The germline V and J ends were trimmed by 6 bases and 5 bases, with 10 bases remaining between them. The CDR3 spells CSVTNLYGYTF. The CDR3 nucleotides are TGCAGCGTGACTAACCTGTATGGCTACACCTTC.

This clone has just one count. A much larger clone differs from this one at a single base, so this may be a read error. V is TRBV6-5 and J is TRBJ2-7, with TRBD2 matching 8 bases. Germline CDR1 and CDR2: MNHEY and SVGAGI. The junction had 7 bases not matched to a gene; V was cut back by 6 bases and J by 0 bases. This CDR3 spans 15 amino acids. As DNA, the CDR3 is TGTGCCAGCAGAGAAAGCGGGAGAATCTCCTACGAGCAGTACTTC. It codes for CASRESGRISYEQYF.

V usage is TRBV11-1 and J usage is TRBJ1-2, with D tentatively TRBD1 (5 bases). Trimming took off 0 bases at V and 8 bases at J, with 10 bases between the two ends. The CDR3 extends over 13 amino acids. Germline CDR1 reads SGHAT; CDR2 reads FQDESV (reference sequence). The CDR3 DNA reads TGTGCCAGCAGCTTAGCTAATTGGGACGGCTACACCTTC. This translates into CASSLANWDGYTF.